The 22 T cell receptor beta chains below were found in one sample sequenced in a study of long-term antiretroviral therapy in people with HIV. An immunoSEQ assay, version v3.0, was performed at survey level. The table came from immunoSEQ multiplex PCR; TCRdb's copy has only in-frame clones and leaves some out. The table has 20,000 to 25,000 clones, over 75% seen once. Material: unsorted PBMCs, obtained 0.3 years after starting antiretroviral therapy. These receptors were obtained from a man aged 50 to 59 with HIV.

This chain connects TRBV28 to TRBJ2-1; D gene ambiguous. Per the germline V gene, CDR1 is MDHEN and CDR2 is SYDVKM. This CDR3 is built from 13 residues. V was clipped by 11 bases and J by 0 bases, with 11 bases between them. The CDR3 DNA follows: TGTGCCGTTGAAGTCAACTCCTACAATGAGCAGTTCTTC. Translated: CAVEVNSYNEQFF. Filled out from reference TRBV28 and TRBJ2-1, the complete variable domain reads DVKVTQSSRYLVKRTGEKVFLECVQDMDHENMFWYRQDPGLGLRLIYFSYDVKMKEKGDIPEGYSVSREKKERFSLILESASTNQTSMYLCAVEVNSYNEQFFGPGTRLTVL.

The J gene is TRBJ1-4, the V gene TRBV4-3; 11 bases map to TRBD1. This CDR3 region has 16 residues. The germline V gene encodes CDR1 LGHNA and CDR2 YSLEER. After removal of 2 bases from V and 8 bases from J, the junction contained 7 bases not matched to a gene. For the CDR3, the DNA is TGCGCCAGCAGCCAATTGGGCGGGACAGGGGGAGAAAAACTGTTTTTT. This sequence encodes CASSQLGGTGGEKLFF.

Details on this clone: Germline and junction disagree at one end, which may indicate a read error. The chain links TRBV5-1 to TRBJ2-3, with 15 bases lining up with TRBD2. The CDR3 is made up of 15 amino acids. Germline-derived CDR1 and CDR2 are SGHRS and YFSETQ. CDR3 loop: CASRRTSGGAETQYF. DNA for the CDR3: TGCGCCAGCAGGCGGACTAGCGGGGGGGCAGAGACGCAGTATTTT.

The V call is TRBV18, the J call TRBJ2-5; 8 nucleotides align to TRBD1. V lost 6 bases to trimming and J lost 1 base; unmatched junction nucleotides: 10. The CDR3 is 16 amino acids. Per the germline V gene, CDR1 is KGHSH and CDR2 is LQKENI. The CDR3 here is CASSHQGALSQETQYF. CDR3 coding DNA: TGTGCCAGCTCTCACCAGGGGGCCTTAAGCCAAGAGACCCAGTACTTC.

The chain carries TRBV10-3 and TRBJ1-2; 7 bases fit TRBD1. The V and J ends lost 8 bases and 5 bases, in that order; junction bases with no gene match: 8. CDR1 is ENHRY and CDR2 is SYGVKD in the germline V gene. This CDR3 has 13 residues. CDR3 coding DNA: TGTGCCATCGAAGGGGGCAGGGGATATGGCTACACCTTC. Its protein is CAIEGGRGYGYTF.

The chain couples TRBV6-4 to TRBJ2-1; 12 nucleotides align to TRBD1. CDR3 length equals 14 residues. J was trimmed by 9 bases and V by 5 bases; bases with no gene match: 5. Germline V CDR1 and CDR2: MRHNA, SNTAGT. The CDR3 region has the DNA TGTGCCAGCAGTCCGGGACAGGGGGCAGGTGAGCAGTTCTTC. Its protein is CASSPGQGAGEQFF.

This sequence joins TRBV5-1 and TRBJ2-7, with 8 bases lining up with TRBD1. J was trimmed by 1 base and V by 4 bases; bases with no gene match: 13. This CDR3 comprises 17 residues. From germline, CDR1 is SGHRS and CDR2 YFSETQ. The CDR3: CASSLNLGGQESYEQYF. The CDR3 DNA sequence: TGCGCCAGCAGCCTGAACCTAGGGGGACAGGAGTCCTACGAGCAGTACTTC. Looking up the rest from reference TRBV5-1 and TRBJ2-7 gives the full variable domain: KAGVTQTPRYLIKTRGQQVTLSCSPISGHRSVSWYQQTPGQGLQFLFEYFSETQRNKGNFPGRFSGRQFSNSRSEMNVSTLELGDSALYLCASSLNLGGQESYEQYFGPGTRLTVT.

The chain employs TRBV27 and TRBJ2-3; the D is unclear. V lost 5 bases and J 3 bases, leaving 9 bases between the germline ends. This CDR3 has 13 residues. In germline, CDR1 is MNHEY, CDR2 SMNVEV (reference sequence). As DNA, the CDR3 is TGTGCCAGCAGTAGTCGGTGGACAGATACGCAGTATTTT. Translated, it gives CASSSRWTDTQYF.

This chain joins TRBV9 and TRBJ1-2, with no clear D. The CDR3 spans 12 residues. V was cut by 3 bases and J by 8 bases, with 11 bases left in between. The germline gives CDR1 SGDLS, CDR2 YYNGEE. The CDR3 region has the DNA TGTGCCAGCAGCGAAGAGATTGGGGGCTACACCTTC. This translates into CASSEEIGGYTF.

This clone was recorded only once. The V call is TRBV10-3, the J call TRBJ2-3; weak D call: TRBD2 (5 bases). Per the germline V gene, CDR1 is ENHRY and CDR2 is SYGVKD. This CDR3 has 14 amino acids. Trimming stripped 6 bases from V and 0 bases from J, with 10 bases between. CDR3 in amino acids: CAIRPSPSTDTQYF. The CDR3 nucleotides read TGTGCCATCAGACCTAGCCCGAGCACAGATACGCAGTATTTT.

The chain recombines TRBV18 with TRBJ1-5; perhaps TRBD1 as D (5 bases). The V gene's germline CDR1 is KGHSH and CDR2 LQKENI. CDR3 size: 15 residues. V lost 5 bases to trimming and J lost 6 bases, with 17 bases between them. CDR3 protein: CASSSNQGTSQPQHF. Written as DNA, the CDR3 is TGTGCCAGCTCATCAAATCAGGGTACGAGTCAGCCCCAGCATTTT.

The rearrangement links TRBV11-2 to TRBJ2-3; TRBD2 matches at 7 bases. Germline values: CDR1 SGHAT, CDR2 FQNNGV. This CDR3 has 16 residues. Trimming removed 5 bases from V and 2 bases from J; junction bases left unmatched: 10. The CDR3 protein is CASSPLAAPHTDTQYF. As DNA, the CDR3 is TGTGCCAGCAGCCCCCTAGCGGCCCCCCACACAGATACGCAGTATTTT.

The chain has TRBV9 and TRBJ2-2, with D hard to call. The germline V and J ends were trimmed by 4 bases and 3 bases, with 16 bases remaining between them. CDR3 size: 16 residues. Germline values: CDR1 SGDLS, CDR2 YYNGEE. The DNA of the CDR3 is TGTGCCAGCAGCCCATTAAAAGCGAGAGACACCGGGGAGCTGTTTTTT. It codes for CASSPLKARDTGELFF.

The J gene is TRBJ2-3, the V gene TRBV6-5; 7 bases line up with TRBD1. Germline CDR1 is MNHEY and CDR2 is SVGAGI. Trimming took 6 bases from V and 10 from J; bases not matched to a gene: 10. This CDR3 has 13 amino acids. CDR3 nucleotides: TGTGCCAGCAGACACGACAGGGAAGTTCCGCAGTATTTT. Its translation is CASRHDREVPQYF.

This clone has a single count. The V and J genes are TRBV27 and TRBJ1-6, with D perhaps matching TRBD1 (6 bases). V was clipped by 6 bases and J by 0 bases, with 21 bases between them. There are 19 residues in the CDR3. Looked up from germline, CDR1 is MNHEY and CDR2 is SMNVEV (reference sequence). The chain's CDR3 is CASSLFQTTGSSYNSPLHF. The CDR3 DNA reads TGTGCCAGCAGCCTTTTTCAGACCACAGGGAGCTCCTATAATTCACCCCTCCACTTT.

The rearrangement links TRBV13 to TRBJ1-1; D is uncertain. With 3 bases removed from V and 4 bases from J, the gap between germline ends came to 6 bases. The CDR3 loop spans 12 amino acids. Germline loops: CDR1 PRHDT, CDR2 FYEKMQ (reference sequence). CDR3 in amino acids: CASSFRGTEAFF. CDR3 bases: TGTGCCAGCAGCTTCCGGGGCACTGAAGCTTTCTTT.

The genes are TRBV18 and TRBJ1-4; the D is unclear. CDR3 length: 15 residues. The ends were cut back, 3 bases at V and 4 bases at J, with 12 bases in the middle. Germline V CDR1 and CDR2: KGHSH, LQKENI. DNA for the CDR3: TGTGCCAGCTCACCCAACCTGGGCCATAATGAAAAACTGTTTTTT. This codes for CASSPNLGHNEKLFF.

V and J are TRBV7-2 and TRBJ2-3; a weak D match, TRBD1 (6 bases). V shed 5 bases and J shed 1 base, with 10 bases lying between them. Germline V gene lookup returns CDR1 SGHTA and CDR2 FQGNSA. This CDR3 has 14 residues. The CDR3 loop is CASSRRQGTDTQYF. In DNA, the CDR3 is TGTGCCAGCAGCCGGCGACAGGGCACAGATACGCAGTATTTT.

V is TRBV6-5 and J is TRBJ1-5; D remains unclear. Germline CDR1 is MNHEY and CDR2 is SVGAGI. Trimming pared 4 bases from V and 1 base from J, leaving 8 bases between. The CDR3 totals 14 residues. DNA for the CDR3: TGTGCCAGCAGTTCCGGGCGGAGCAATCAGCCCCAGCATTTT. It is translated as CASSSGRSNQPQHF.

The table lists this clone with a few counts. The chain links TRBV11-2 to TRBJ2-2, with D perhaps TRBD2 (6 bases). V lost 5 bases to trimming and J lost 6 bases, with 16 bases between them. The CDR3 sequence is 15 residues long. CDR1 is SGHAT and CDR2 is FQNNGV in the germline V gene. The CDR3 DNA reads TGTGCCAGCAGCAGCCGGGACTCGCGCTCCGGGGAGCTGTTTTTT. Encoded protein: CASSSRDSRSGELFF. Based on the CDR3 plus reference TRBV11-2 and TRBJ2-2, the full variable domain is EAGVAQSPRYKIIEKRQSVAFWCNPISGHATLYWYQQILGQGPKLLIQFQNNGVVDDSQLPKDRFSAERLKGVDSTLKIQPAKLEDSAVYLCASSSRDSRSGELFFGEGSRLTVL.

The gene calls are TRBV30 and TRBJ2-3; D is ambiguous. The CDR3 runs 13 residues. Per germline, CDR1 GTSNPN and CDR2 SVGIG (reference sequence). Trimming cost V 0 bases and J 1 base, with 5 bases left between them. CDR3 amino acids: CAWSVMRTDTQYF. CDR3 coding DNA: TGTGCCTGGAGTGTAATGCGCACAGATACGCAGTATTTT.

CDR3 nucleotides: TGTGCCATCAGTGAGGACAGGGGGCGGCTTTTGCAGTACTTC. Translated, it gives CAISEDRGRLLQYF. The chain joins TRBV10-3 to TRBJ2-7, with 10 bases lining up with TRBD1. Germline CDR1 ENHRY, CDR2 SYGVKD. This CDR3 region has 14 residues. The V and J ends lost 2 bases and 9 bases, in that order; junction bases with no gene match: 7.